This T cell receptor (beta chain) is from a study of shared clonotypes between healthy human individuals. Across the study: Those who served as donors were a couple of women and three men between the ages of 18 and 49. Findings and caveats of the study: Donor clonotype sharing was expected to depend on sequencing depth.

Every subset had its genomic DNA shared out evenly among several immunoSEQ plates. Sequenced by immunoSEQ multiplex PCR; TCRdb stores in-frame clones only, minus some. The table lists roughly 680,000 clones, 55% to 80% of them singletons. Worth noting for this clone: What it binds is not known.

The CDR3 consists of 14 residues. CDR1 is SNHLY, CDR2 FYNNEI, per germline. Deletions cut 4 bases from V and 2 bases from J, with 10 bases between. This sequence originates from a woman younger than 45 in good health. Sample: memory CD4+ T cells sorted from blood. Subset specified: CD45RA-negative fraction. J is TRBJ2-3 and V is TRBV2; D uncertain. The CDR3 is CASSGATFTDTQYF. The CDR3 DNA sequence: TGTGCCAGCAGTGGCGCTACCTTCACAGATACGCAGTATTTT.